The 23 T cell receptor beta chains reported below all come from one sample, sequenced in a study of blood T cell repertoires in COVID-19. Here immunoSEQ multiplex PCR was the method, and the copy in TCRdb shows in-frame clones only, minus some. The repertoire holds roughly 670,000 clones, 85% to 90% seen once, with roughly 0.25% in the top ten. The sample consisted of peripheral blood. These receptors were taken from a woman between 18 and 29 years old with acute or convalescent COVID-19.

The rearrangement uses TRBV6-5 and TRBJ1-2, with D hard to call. Germline V gives CDR1 MNHEY, CDR2 SVGAGI. The germline V and J ends were trimmed by 5 bases and 6 bases, with 13 bases remaining between them. The CDR3 runs 13 residues. The CDR3 sequence is CASSLYRLDGYTF. As DNA, the CDR3 is TGTGCCAGCAGTCTCTACCGTCTCGATGGCTACACCTTC.

The V gene is TRBV6-5, the J gene TRBJ1-5, with a possible D match to TRBD1 (6 bases). This CDR3 region has 15 residues. V was trimmed by 7 bases and J by 0 bases, leaving 13 bases between them. The V gene's germline CDR1 is MNHEY and CDR2 SVGAGI. This CDR3 is CASTYRDFSNQPQHF. The CDR3 region has the DNA TGTGCCAGCACCTACAGGGATTTTAGCAATCAGCCCCAGCATTTT.

The chain combines TRBV4-1 with TRBJ1-6; 7 bases map to TRBD1. Per the germline V gene, CDR1 is MGHRA and CDR2 is YSYEKL. This CDR3 is built from 16 residues. V gave up 2 bases and J gave up 10 bases; unmatched junction bases: 11. CDR3 protein: CASSQQGGRALSPLHF. CDR3 bases: TGCGCCAGCAGCCAACAAGGGGGCCGTGCGTTGTCACCCCTCCACTTT.

This chain's CDR3 is CAWKIETGQVVTEAFF. Written as DNA, the CDR3 is TGTGCCTGGAAAATAGAAACGGGACAGGTTGTCACTGAAGCTTTCTTT. The rearrangement joins TRBV30 to TRBJ1-1, with 8 bases matching TRBD1. This CDR3 is 16 amino acids long. The germline V gene encodes CDR1 GTSNPN and CDR2 SVGIG (reference sequence). Trimming removed 4 bases from V and 4 bases from J; junction bases left unmatched: 14.

This clone was found once. The chain links TRBV28 to TRBJ2-5, with D unclear. The V gene lost 6 bases and the J gene lost 6 bases, with 8 bases spanning the gap. Germline V gene lookup returns CDR1 MDHEN and CDR2 SYDVKM. This CDR3 spans 11 amino acids. CDR3 amino acids: CASSLQKTQYF. The DNA of the CDR3 is TGTGCCAGCAGCCTTCAGAAGACCCAGTACTTC.

This sequence joins TRBV5-4 and TRBJ2-3, with TRBD1 as a possible D gene (6 bases). The CDR3 contains 16 residues. CDR1 is SGHNT, CDR2 YYREEE, per germline (reference sequence). The V and J ends lost 3 bases and 0 bases respectively, with 14 bases between them. The CDR3 bases are TGTGCCAGCAGCTCCGGACAGCAGTCTAGCACAGATACGCAGTATTTT. Protein sequence: CASSSGQQSSTDTQYF.

This clone was picked up one time. The chain employs TRBV5-1 and TRBJ2-3; tentative D call: TRBD1 (6 bases). The CDR3 covers 16 residues. CDR1 and CDR2 (germline): SGHRS, YFSETQ. V was trimmed by 0 bases and J by 4 bases, leaving 15 bases between them. The CDR3: CASSLDRTGRADTQYF. For the CDR3, the DNA is TGCGCCAGCAGCTTGGATCGCACAGGGCGGGCAGATACGCAGTATTTT.

The genes are TRBV6-5 and TRBJ2-7, with unresolved D. Trimming stripped 0 bases from V and 0 bases from J, with 9 bases between. Germline V gives CDR1 MNHEY, CDR2 SVGAGI. CDR3 length: 15 amino acids. The CDR3 DNA reads TGTGCCAGCAGTTACTCGACTTCTGGCTCCTACGAGCAGTACTTC. Amino acids: CASSYSTSGSYEQYF.

This clone was recorded once. The chain links TRBV11-2 to TRBJ2-2, with D uncertain. The V and J ends lost 5 bases and 6 bases respectively, with 16 bases between them. This CDR3 comprises 15 residues. Germline lookup yields CDR1 SGHAT and CDR2 FQNNGV. The CDR3 spells CASSGRLKTPGELFF. The CDR3 DNA sequence: TGTGCCAGCAGCGGGCGATTAAAAACCCCCGGGGAGCTGTTTTTT.

CDR3 in DNA: TGCAGCGTTGGACCTGGAGGCACTGAAGCTTTCTTT. Its translation is CSVGPGGTEAFF. The rearrangement links TRBV29-1 to TRBJ1-1; no definite D call. This CDR3 has 12 amino acids. Trimming stripped 4 bases from V and 4 bases from J, with 10 bases between. Germline V gives CDR1 SQVTM, CDR2 ANQGSEA.

The V call is TRBV15, the J call TRBJ2-7; no firm D call. V gave up 0 bases and J gave up 3 bases, with 15 bases separating them. From germline, CDR1 is LNHNV and CDR2 YYDKDF (reference sequence). There are 16 residues in the CDR3. CDR3 region: CATSRDLAVQRYEQYF. In nucleotides, the CDR3 is TGTGCCACCAGCAGAGATTTGGCAGTCCAGCGCTACGAGCAGTACTTC.

This sequence joins TRBV4-1 and TRBJ2-1, with D tentatively TRBD1 (6 bases). The CDR3 length is 13 residues. Per germline, CDR1 MGHRA and CDR2 YSYEKL. Trimming shortened V by 3 bases and J by 6 bases, and 9 bases separated the two germline ends. CDR3 DNA: TGCGCCAGCAGCCAGCTACAGGGCAATGAGCAGTTCTTC. It specifies CASSQLQGNEQFF.

DNA of the CDR3: TGCAGTGCTAGTGAGAGTCCTAACTATGGCTACACCTTC. Translation gives CSASESPNYGYTF. The V call is TRBV20-1, the J call TRBJ1-2, with D unresolved. Germline loops: CDR1 DFQATT, CDR2 SNEGSKA (reference sequence). Trimming took 3 bases from V and 0 from J, leaving 8 bases between them. The CDR3 covers 13 residues.

This clone was observed once. The chain couples TRBV6-5 to TRBJ1-1, with D uncertain. Germline CDR1 MNHEY, CDR2 SVGAGI. Trimming took off 6 bases at V and 1 base at J, with 9 bases between the two ends. The length of the CDR3 is 13 residues. This CDR3 reads CASRRLGNTEAFF. The CDR3 bases are TGTGCCAGCAGAAGACTCGGGAACACTGAAGCTTTCTTT.

This rearrangement joins TRBV19 to TRBJ2-7; 9 bases fit TRBD2. Trimming took 2 bases from V and 0 from J; bases not matched to a gene: 2. This CDR3 is 15 amino acids long. Per germline, CDR1 LNHDA and CDR2 SQIVND (reference sequence). CDR3 nucleotides: TGTGCCAGTAGTATACAAGCGGGGGGCTCCTACGAGCAGTACTTC. Its protein product is CASSIQAGGSYEQYF.

The V and J genes are TRBV15 and TRBJ1-5, with D unresolved. CDR1 is LNHNV, CDR2 YYDKDF, per germline (reference sequence). The V end lost 0 bases, the J end lost 6 bases, and 6 bases lay between the germline ends. The length of the CDR3 is 13 residues. The DNA of the CDR3 is TGTGCCACCAGCAGAGATCCTAGTCAGCCCCAGCATTTT. Encoded protein: CATSRDPSQPQHF.

This clone was seen only once. This chain connects TRBV5-6 to TRBJ1-1; weak D call: TRBD1 (5 bases). The CDR3 covers 15 residues. V was cut by 4 bases and J by 5 bases, with 18 bases left in between. From germline, CDR1 is SGHDT and CDR2 YYEEEE. The CDR3 nucleotides are TGTGCCAGCAGCGAGGAAAGGCAGGGATGGACTGAAGCTTTCTTT. Translating gives CASSEERQGWTEAFF.

The chain has TRBV5-1 and TRBJ1-6; unclear D gene. Trimming took 3 bases from V and 8 from J, leaving 12 bases between them. CDR3 length: 14 residues. Germline V gene sequence: CDR1 SGHRS, CDR2 YFSETQ. For the CDR3, the DNA is TGCGCCAGCAGCTCGAGAAGTTCCGATTCACCCCTCCACTTT. This gives the protein CASSSRSSDSPLHF.

The V call is TRBV2, the J call TRBJ2-2; 9 nucleotides match TRBD2. CDR1 SNHLY and CDR2 FYNNEI come from the germline V gene. CDR3 length equals 15 residues. Trimming removed 7 bases from V and 7 bases from J; junction bases left unmatched: 10. This CDR3 is CASKPASGVIGELFF. CDR3 DNA sequence: TGTGCCAGCAAACCCGCTAGCGGGGTGATCGGGGAGCTGTTTTTT.

The chain carries TRBV5-1 and TRBJ1-1; 7 nucleotides agree with TRBD1. The V segment lost 2 bases and the J segment 3 bases; nucleotides outside the gene matches: 7. The germline CDR1 and CDR2 sequences are SGHRS and YFSETQ. The CDR3 runs to 15 residues. CDR3 region: CASSLGQGEDTEAFF. The DNA for the CDR3 is TGCGCCAGCAGCTTAGGTCAGGGGGAAGACACTGAAGCTTTCTTT.

The V gene is TRBV5-5, the J gene TRBJ1-4; D uncertain. Germline V lookup: CDR1 SGHKS, CDR2 YYEKEE (reference sequence). The V and J ends lost 4 bases and 4 bases respectively, with 14 bases between them. This CDR3 contains 15 residues. DNA of the CDR3: TGTGCCAGCAGCCCGGGTAGGCGGGGTAATGAAAAACTGTTTTTT. Encoded protein: CASSPGRRGNEKLFF.

In its sample, this clone was seen once. The chain employs TRBV27 and TRBJ1-1; 9 bases agree with TRBD1. Per germline, CDR1 MNHEY and CDR2 SMNVEV (reference sequence). This CDR3 is built from 16 residues. With 2 bases clipped from V and 4 bases from J, the junction kept 8 bases outside the gene matches. For the CDR3, the DNA is TGTGCCAGCAGTTTAAGAAGGGACAGGGAGGGCACTGAAGCTTTCTTT. It encodes CASSLRRDREGTEAFF.

The chain couples TRBV5-4 to TRBJ1-2, with D perhaps TRBD1 (5 bases). V shed 0 bases and J shed 2 bases, with 11 bases lying between them. Germline V gives CDR1 SGHNT, CDR2 YYREEE (reference sequence). CDR3 length equals 15 residues. The CDR3 is CASSLGARVNYGYTF. The CDR3 DNA is TGTGCCAGCAGCTTGGGCGCCAGGGTCAACTATGGCTACACCTTC.